This record looks at one TCR beta chain sequence and its context. This sample is part of a study of shared clonotypes between healthy human individuals. Trimming cost V 6 bases and J 2 bases; bases outside gene matches: 12. From germline, CDR1 is SQVTM and CDR2 ANQGSEA. The CDR3 loop spans 18 amino acids. Recent vaccinations or acute infections were absent in the healthy HIV-negative adult donors. DNA at approximately 200 ng, roughly 27,000 T cell genomes, went into sorted-subset replicate PCRs. The repertoire was sequenced with immunoSEQ multiplex PCR; TCRdb's copy has only in-frame clones and lacks some. The sample includes about 2.4 million clones, approximately 93% of them seen just once.

Sequencing used naive CD4+ T cells from PBMCs. Subset indicated: CD45RA+ positively selected. The sequence was obtained from a man aged 18 to 29 in good health. Some clones in this sample may be carry-over from other donors' samples. The V call is TRBV29-1, the J call TRBJ2-1; 14 nucleotides match TRBD2. CDR3 in DNA: TGCAGCGTGCTGTCGACTAGCGGGAGGGGGGGCCCCTACAATGAGCAGTTCTTC. Translation gives CSVLSTSGRGGPYNEQFF.